This T cell receptor beta chain was captured by sequencing in a study of PD-1 blockade in classical Hodgkin lymphoma. Comments on this clone: Its matching antigen is unknown.

Study conclusions and caveats: CD4+ TCR diversity, unlike CD8+, rose significantly by C4D1.

J gave up 0 bases and V 6 bases, and 7 bases lay outside the gene matches. The CDR3 is 16 amino acids. Germline V gives CDR1 SNHLY, CDR2 FYNNEI. Each and every patient relapsed after autologous stem cell transplantation, and patients got differing brentuximab vedotin exposure. Progressive disease, partial response or complete response was each patient's best response. Generated by immunoSEQ multiplex PCR, the TCRdb table keeps only in-frame clones and is missing some. This repertoire shows almost 100,000 clones, around 90% found once; its top ten account for 2.8%. This TCR derives from a human donor with classical Hodgkin lymphoma. The chain is built from TRBV2 and TRBJ2-5, with TRBD2 matching over 10 bases. Source: peripheral blood mononuclear cells (PBMCs), taken at baseline. CDR3 amino acids: CASSLGLAVDQETQYF. The CDR3 nucleotides are TGTGCCAGCAGCCTTGGACTAGCGGTGGACCAAGAGACCCAGTACTTC.